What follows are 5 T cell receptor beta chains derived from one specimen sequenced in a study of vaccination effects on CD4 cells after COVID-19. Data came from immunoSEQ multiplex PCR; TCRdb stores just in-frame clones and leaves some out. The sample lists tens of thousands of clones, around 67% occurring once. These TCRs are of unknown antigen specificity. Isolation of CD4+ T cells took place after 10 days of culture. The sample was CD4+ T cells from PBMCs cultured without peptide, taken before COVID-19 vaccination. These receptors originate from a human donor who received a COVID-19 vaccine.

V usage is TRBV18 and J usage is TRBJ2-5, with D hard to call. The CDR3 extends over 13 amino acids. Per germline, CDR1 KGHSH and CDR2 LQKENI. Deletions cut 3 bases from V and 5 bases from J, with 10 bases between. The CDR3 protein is CASSPRSLETQYF. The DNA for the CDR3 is TGTGCCAGCTCACCTAGGTCCCTGGAGACCCAGTACTTC.

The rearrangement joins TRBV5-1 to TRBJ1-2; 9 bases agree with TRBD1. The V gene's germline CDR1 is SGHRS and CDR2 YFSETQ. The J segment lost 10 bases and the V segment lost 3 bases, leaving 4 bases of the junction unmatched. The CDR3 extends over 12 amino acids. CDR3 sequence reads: CASSSGTGIYTF. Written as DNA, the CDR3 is TGCGCCAGCAGCTCCGGGACAGGGATCTACACCTTC.

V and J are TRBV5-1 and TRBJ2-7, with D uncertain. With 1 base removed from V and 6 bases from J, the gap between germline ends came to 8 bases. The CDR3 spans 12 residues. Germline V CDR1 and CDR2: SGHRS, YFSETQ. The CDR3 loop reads CASSLSMREQYF. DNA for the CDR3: TGCGCCAGCAGCTTGAGTATGCGCGAGCAGTACTTC.

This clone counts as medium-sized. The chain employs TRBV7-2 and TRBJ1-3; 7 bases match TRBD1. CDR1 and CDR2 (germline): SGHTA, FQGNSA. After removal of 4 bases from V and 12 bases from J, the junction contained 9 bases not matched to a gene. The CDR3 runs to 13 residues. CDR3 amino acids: CASSYRQGPFIYF. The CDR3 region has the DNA TGTGCCAGCAGCTACCGACAGGGACCCTTCATATATTTT.

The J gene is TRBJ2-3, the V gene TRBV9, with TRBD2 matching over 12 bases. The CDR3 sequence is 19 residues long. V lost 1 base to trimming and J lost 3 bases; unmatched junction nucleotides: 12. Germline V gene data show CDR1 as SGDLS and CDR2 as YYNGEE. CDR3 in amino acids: CASSVRSGLAGGPTDTQYF. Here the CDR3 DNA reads TGTGCCAGCAGCGTAAGGAGCGGCCTAGCGGGAGGGCCAACAGATACGCAGTATTTT. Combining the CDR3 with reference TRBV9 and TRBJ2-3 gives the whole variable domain DSGVTQTPKHLITATGQRVTLRCSPRSGDLSVYWYQQSLDQGLQFLIQYYNGEERAKGNILERFSAQQFPDLHSELNLSSLELGDSALYFCASSVRSGLAGGPTDTQYFGPGTRLTVL.